This entry lists 9 T cell receptor beta chains sequenced from one sample in a study of blood T cells in healthy people across ages. Together with a sample-barcoded 5' primer, a J-beta primer mix was included in a second PCR lasting about 6 to 12 cycles. TCRdb ran MiXCR on the 5' RACE reads and lists one entry per CDR3 protein. Here the sample spans 250,000 to 300,000 distinct CDR3 sequences, 27% being singletons. The sample taken for sequencing was blood. The receptors stem from a woman in her 70s in good health.

This clonotype occurred a few times. The chain carries TRBV7-3 and TRBJ2-3; D remains ambiguous. The CDR3 consists of 13 residues. The germline gives CDR1 SGHTA, CDR2 FQGTGA. V was pared by 1 base and J by 4 bases, with 6 bases between. The DNA for the CDR3 is TGTGCCAGCAGCTTAAACTGGGCAGATACGCAGTATTTT. Its protein product is CASSLNWADTQYF.

The chain employs TRBV28 and TRBJ2-6; a possible D gene is TRBD2 (6 bases). Germline assignment: CDR1 MDHEN and CDR2 SYDVKM. Trimming took off 6 bases at V and 0 bases at J, with 12 bases between the two ends. The CDR3 covers 16 residues. The DNA for the CDR3 is TGTGCCAGCAGGCACCGGGACTCCTCTGGGGCCAACGTCCTGACTTTC. It translates to CASRHRDSSGANVLTF.

The V call is TRBV4-3, the J call TRBJ1-2, with D possibly being TRBD1 (5 bases). Trimming shortened V by 5 bases and J by 2 bases, and 12 bases separated the two germline ends. The CDR3 is made up of 14 amino acids. Germline V gives CDR1 LGHNA, CDR2 YSLEER. The CDR3 here is CASSLGESNYGYTF. For the CDR3, the DNA is TGCGCCAGCAGCTTGGGGGAATCGAACTATGGCTACACCTTC.

This clonotype was observed a handful of times. V is TRBV3-1 and J is TRBJ2-7; D gene unclear. Germline-derived CDR1 and CDR2 are LGHDT and YNNKEL (reference sequence). V lost 1 base, J lost 5 bases, and 6 bases lay in between. The CDR3 is 12 residues long. For the CDR3, the DNA is TGTGCCAGCAGCCAAGTGGGGAACGAGCAGTACTTC. It is translated as CASSQVGNEQYF.

This clonotype has at least ten counts. This chain uses TRBV12-3 or TRBV12-4 with TRBJ1-1; D is undetermined. V lost 1 base, J lost 4 bases, and 7 bases lay in between. This CDR3 spans 13 amino acids. Here the CDR3 DNA reads TGTGCCAGCAGTTTAGGCGTGGGCACTGAAGCTTTCTTT. It yields the protein CASSLGVGTEAFF.

There are many counts of this clonotype. The chain uses TRBV28 and TRBJ2-5; 11 nucleotides line up with TRBD2. This CDR3 comprises 16 residues. V lost 2 bases to trimming and J lost 3 bases; unmatched junction nucleotides: 5. Germline V gene data show CDR1 as MDHEN and CDR2 as SYDVKM. The CDR3 loop is CASSLGSGRAEETQYF. The CDR3 nucleotides read TGTGCCAGCAGTTTAGGTAGCGGGAGGGCCGAAGAGACCCAGTACTTC.

This chain joins TRBV9 and TRBJ1-1; 9 nucleotides agree with TRBD1. Germline assignment: CDR1 SGDLS and CDR2 YYNGEE. The CDR3 length is 14 residues. The J segment lost 5 bases and the V segment lost 0 bases, leaving 2 bases of the junction unmatched. This CDR3 is CASSVGTGETEAFF. The CDR3, as DNA: TGTGCCAGCAGCGTAGGGACAGGGGAGACTGAAGCTTTCTTT.

The V gene is TRBV10-2, the J gene TRBJ2-1; TRBD1 or TRBD2 may be the D gene (5 bases each). Germline values: CDR1 WSHSY, CDR2 SAAADI. This CDR3 has 14 amino acids. V dropped 4 bases and J dropped 6 bases, with 13 bases sitting between them. DNA for the CDR3: TGCGCCAGCAGTGTCTACTTCGGGGCCAATGAGCAGTTCTTC. Protein sequence: CASSVYFGANEQFF.

The CDR3 sequence is CATSRGRTDTYEQYF. As DNA, the CDR3 is TGTGCCACCAGCAGAGGTAGGACAGATACCTACGAGCAGTACTTC. The V call is TRBV15, the J call TRBJ2-7; D is possibly TRBD1 (6 bases). This CDR3 is 15 amino acids long. The germline V gene encodes CDR1 LNHNV and CDR2 YYDKDF (reference sequence). V was cut by 1 base and J by 2 bases, with 12 bases left in between.